The clone carrying this T cell receptor beta chain was found many times. Its antigen is undetermined. The V segment lost 10 bases and the J segment 5 bases; nucleotides outside the gene matches: 15. The CDR3 contains 15 residues. CDR1 ENHRY and CDR2 SYGVKD come from the germline V gene. Using RNA transcripts, the TCR beta CDR3 regions were amplified. First-round RT-PCR used HTBI primers; second-round multiplex PCR followed. TCRdb independently ran MiXCR on the multiplex PCR reads; one entry per CDR3 protein. The profile covers about 740,000 distinct CDR3 sequences, with 40% appearing a single time and around 40% taken by the ten largest. The sample originates from a study of Graves' ophthalmopathy and Graves' hyperthyroidism. Findings and limits, study-wide: Blood also contained most of the expanded thyroid clonotypes above 0.001 frequency.

This TCR came from an adult man with Graves' ophthalmopathy. Sequencing was performed on peripheral blood. The chain employs TRBV10-3 and TRBJ2-5; 8 positions match TRBD1. The CDR3 spells CATGGYRGLQETQYF. In DNA form, the CDR3 reads TGTGCCACAGGGGGGTACAGGGGGTTGCAGGAGACCCAGTACTTC.